This TCR beta chain was captured in a study of PD-L1 blockade in urothelial cancer. Across the whole study: Prior regimens of chemotherapy numbered 0 to 3 per patient. Findings and limits, study-wide: Larger 3-week expansion of tumor-associated blood clones was seen in durable-benefit patients.

This CDR3 has 16 residues. The V and J ends lost 6 bases and 3 bases respectively, with 17 bases between them. Germline V gives CDR1 KGHSH, CDR2 LQKENI. Generated by immunoSEQ multiplex PCR, the TCRdb table keeps only in-frame clones and is missing some. The sample carries 70,000 or so clones, approximately 88% recorded once. As regards this clone: No antigen is known for it.

Enrolled patients showed locally advanced or metastatic urothelial carcinoma. The chain carries TRBV18 and TRBJ1-4; D is possibly TRBD1 (5 bases). This TCR was sampled from a man aged 55-75 years with urothelial cancer. The specimen was PBMCs, collected around atezolizumab (anti-PD-L1) treatment. Here the CDR3 DNA reads TGTGCCAGCTCGCCCCAAAGGGGTTTAGCTAATGAAAAACTGTTTTTT. This encodes CASSPQRGLANEKLFF.